Each of the 11 T cell receptor beta chains below was sequenced from the same sample in a study of blood T cell repertoires in COVID-19. Repertoires were generated with immunoSEQ multiplex PCR, while TCRdb's copy carries only in-frame clones and drops some. The sample includes 250,000 or so clones, 70% to 85% of them seen just once. Sample: peripheral blood. The receptors shown here come from a woman older than 75 with acute or convalescent COVID-19.

CDR3 bases: TGTGCCAGCAGCCACGACAGTTACGAGCAGTACTTC. It is translated as CASSHDSYEQYF. This rearrangement joins TRBV3-1 (or the pseudogene TRBV3-2) to TRBJ2-7; D perhaps matches TRBD1 (5 bases). Trimming stripped 3 bases from V and 4 bases from J, with 7 bases between. Germline-derived CDR1 and CDR2 are LGHDT and YNNKEL (reference sequence). The CDR3 is 12 residues long.

J is TRBJ1-2 and V is TRBV19; TRBD1 agrees at 9 bases. Trimming cost V 7 bases and J 4 bases; bases outside gene matches: 10. Germline assignment: CDR1 LNHDA and CDR2 SQIVND (reference sequence). The CDR3 consists of 15 residues. Here the CDR3 DNA reads TGTGCCAGTACCGGCAGGGACAGGGCATCCTATGGCTACACCTTC. This encodes CASTGRDRASYGYTF.

The chain recombines TRBV6-5 with TRBJ1-6; no reliable D call. The CDR3 covers 15 residues. Trimming stripped 4 bases from V and 7 bases from J, with 14 bases between. Germline CDR1 is MNHEY and CDR2 is SVGAGI. CDR3 residues: CASSFRTGSNSPLHF. The CDR3 DNA is TGTGCCAGCAGTTTCCGTACGGGGTCAAATTCACCCCTCCACTTT.

The chain uses TRBV9 and TRBJ2-2; TRBD1 might be the D (6 bases). V lost 2 bases and J lost 3, with 8 bases in between. The CDR3 extends over 14 amino acids. CDR1 is SGDLS and CDR2 is YYNGEE in the germline V gene. The CDR3 loop is CASSVQGYTGELFF. Written as DNA, the CDR3 is TGTGCCAGCAGCGTCCAGGGGTACACCGGGGAGCTGTTTTTT.

The CDR3, as DNA: TGTGCCAGCAGTCACGGACAGACAACAACTAATGAAAAACTGTTTTTT. Encoded protein: CASSHGQTTTNEKLFF. V and J are TRBV28 and TRBJ1-4, with D possibly TRBD1 on 6 matching bases. The CDR3 totals 16 residues. Germline loops: CDR1 MDHEN, CDR2 SYDVKM. Trimming took 5 bases from V and 0 from J, leaving 13 bases between them. The whole variable domain, remainder taken from reference TRBV28 and TRBJ1-4, is DVKVTQSSRYLVKRTGEKVFLECVQDMDHENMFWYRQDPGLGLRLIYFSYDVKMKEKGDIPEGYSVSREKKERFSLILESASTNQTSMYLCASSHGQTTTNEKLFFGSGTQLSVL.

The table lists this clone with a few counts. The rearrangement joins TRBV5-4 to TRBJ1-4; TRBD1 aligns across 9 bases. CDR3 length: 15 amino acids. Trimming at V came to 4 bases and at J to 2 bases, leaving 3 bases not matched to a gene. Germline V gene lookup returns CDR1 SGHNT and CDR2 YYREEE (reference sequence). The CDR3 DNA sequence: TGTGCCAGCAGCGTAACAGGGGGCACTAATGAAAAACTGTTTTTT. Translated, it gives CASSVTGGTNEKLFF.

The gene calls are TRBV11-2 and TRBJ2-5; D not certain. Deletions cut 1 base from V and 5 bases from J, with 11 bases between. Germline V gives CDR1 SGHAT, CDR2 FQNNGV. The CDR3 covers 14 residues. The CDR3 DNA reads TGTGCCAGCAGCTTAGCCGGGTTTCGGGAGACCCAGTACTTC. It is translated as CASSLAGFRETQYF.

This clone was observed a handful of times. The chain uses TRBV5-6 and TRBJ1-1; 8 bases fit TRBD1. Germline loops: CDR1 SGHDT, CDR2 YYEEEE. The J segment lost 5 bases and the V segment lost 0 bases, leaving 12 bases of the junction unmatched. The CDR3 is 17 residues long. The CDR3 DNA reads as TGTGCCAGCAGCTTGGGTACTTTTACAGGGGGGGCTACTGAAGCTTTCTTT. Amino acid sequence: CASSLGTFTGGATEAFF.

This clone has just a few counts. The V and J genes are TRBV7-9 and TRBJ1-1, with D perhaps TRBD1 (6 bases). Trimming removed 5 bases from V and 3 bases from J, with 13 bases in between. Germline CDR1 SEHNR, CDR2 FQNEAQ (reference sequence). This CDR3 contains 14 residues. The CDR3 sequence: CASSPGQLDTEAFF. As DNA, the CDR3 is TGTGCCAGCAGCCCTGGACAGTTGGACACTGAAGCTTTCTTT.

The chain couples TRBV7-9 to TRBJ1-2, with TRBD1 identical over 7 bases. Germline CDR1 reads SEHNR; CDR2 reads FQNEAQ (reference sequence). The CDR3 has 15 amino acids. V shed 5 bases and J 8 bases; nucleotides not matched to a gene: 14. The CDR3 coding sequence is TGTGCCAGCAGCCTACTACAACGGGACAGTCCGGGCTACACCTTC. Translated, it gives CASSLLQRDSPGYTF.

The chain employs TRBV7-2 and TRBJ1-1, with 7 bases matching TRBD1. Germline CDR1 is SGHTA and CDR2 is FQGNSA. The V and J ends lost 1 base and 7 bases, in that order; junction bases with no gene match: 6. The CDR3 contains 14 residues. The CDR3 nucleotides read TGTGCCAGCAGCTTAGTAGGGGGCGAGCTTGAAGCTTTCTTT. This encodes CASSLVGGELEAFF.